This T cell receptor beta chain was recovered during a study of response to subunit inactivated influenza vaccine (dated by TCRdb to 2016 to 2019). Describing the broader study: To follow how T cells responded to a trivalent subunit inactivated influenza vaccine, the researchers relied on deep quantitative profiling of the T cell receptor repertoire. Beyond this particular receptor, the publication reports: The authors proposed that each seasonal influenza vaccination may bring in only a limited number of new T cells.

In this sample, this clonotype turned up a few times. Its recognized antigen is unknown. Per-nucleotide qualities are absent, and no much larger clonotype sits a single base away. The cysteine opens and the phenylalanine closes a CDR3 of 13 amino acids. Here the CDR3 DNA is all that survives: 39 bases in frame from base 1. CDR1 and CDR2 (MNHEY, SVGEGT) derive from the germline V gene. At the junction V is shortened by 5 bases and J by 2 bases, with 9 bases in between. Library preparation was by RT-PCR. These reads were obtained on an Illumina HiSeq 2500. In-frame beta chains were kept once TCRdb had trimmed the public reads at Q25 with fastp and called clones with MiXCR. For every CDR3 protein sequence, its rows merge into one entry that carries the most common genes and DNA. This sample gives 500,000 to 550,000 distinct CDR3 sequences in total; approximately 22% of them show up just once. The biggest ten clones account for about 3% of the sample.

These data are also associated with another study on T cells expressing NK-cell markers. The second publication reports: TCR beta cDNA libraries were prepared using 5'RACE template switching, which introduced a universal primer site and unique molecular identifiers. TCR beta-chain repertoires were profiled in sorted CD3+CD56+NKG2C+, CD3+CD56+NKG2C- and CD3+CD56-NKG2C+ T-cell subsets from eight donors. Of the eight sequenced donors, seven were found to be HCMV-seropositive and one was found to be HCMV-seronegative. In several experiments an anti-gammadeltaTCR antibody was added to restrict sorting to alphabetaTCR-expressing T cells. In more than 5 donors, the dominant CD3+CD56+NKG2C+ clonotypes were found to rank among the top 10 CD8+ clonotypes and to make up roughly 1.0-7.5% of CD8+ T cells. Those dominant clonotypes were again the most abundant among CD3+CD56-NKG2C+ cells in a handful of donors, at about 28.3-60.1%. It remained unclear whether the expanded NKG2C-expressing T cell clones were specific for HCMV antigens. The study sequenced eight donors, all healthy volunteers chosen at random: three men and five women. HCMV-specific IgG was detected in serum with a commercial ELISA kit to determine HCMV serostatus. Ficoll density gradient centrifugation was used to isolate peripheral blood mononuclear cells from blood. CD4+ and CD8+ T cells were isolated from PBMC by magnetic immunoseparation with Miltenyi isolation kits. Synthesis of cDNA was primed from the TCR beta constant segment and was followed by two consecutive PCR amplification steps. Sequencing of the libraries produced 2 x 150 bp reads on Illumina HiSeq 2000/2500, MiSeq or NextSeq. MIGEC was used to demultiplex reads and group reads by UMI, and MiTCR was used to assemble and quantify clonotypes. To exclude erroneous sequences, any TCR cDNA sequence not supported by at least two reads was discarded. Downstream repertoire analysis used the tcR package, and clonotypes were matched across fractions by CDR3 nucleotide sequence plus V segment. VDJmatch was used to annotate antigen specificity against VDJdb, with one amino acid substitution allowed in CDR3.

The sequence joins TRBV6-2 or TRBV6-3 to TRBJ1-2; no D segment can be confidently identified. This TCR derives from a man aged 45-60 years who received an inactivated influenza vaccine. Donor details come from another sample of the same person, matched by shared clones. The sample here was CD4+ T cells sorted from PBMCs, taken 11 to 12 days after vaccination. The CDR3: CASSVDGNYGYTF. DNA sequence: TGTGCCAGCAGTGTAGACGGCAACTATGGCTACACCTTC.